The next 4 T cell receptor beta chains were all read from a single sample in a study of blood T cell repertoires in COVID-19. Clones were sequenced by immunoSEQ multiplex PCR, and TCRdb holds only the in-frame ones, with some missing. The table lists some 190,000 clones, 65% to 85% of them singletons. The sequenced material came from PBMCs or T cells enriched from blood (not recorded which). Every receptor here comes from a woman aged 25-40 years who had recovered from COVID-19.

The chain links TRBV5-1 to TRBJ2-4; weak D call: TRBD2 (5 bases). The CDR3 length is 14 residues. The V gene lost 4 bases and the J gene lost 3 bases, with 11 bases spanning the gap. Germline loops: CDR1 SGHRS, CDR2 YFSETQ. CDR3 in DNA: TGCGCCAGCAGCCCTTCCGACTACAAAAACATTCAGTACTTC. Its translation is CASSPSDYKNIQYF.

The chain recombines TRBV19 with TRBJ2-3, with 8 positions matching TRBD2. The CDR3 covers 18 residues. Germline CDR1 and CDR2: LNHDA and SQIVND (reference sequence). The junction had 15 bases not matched to a gene; V was cut back by 1 base and J by 6 bases. The CDR3 DNA reads TGTGCCAGTAGTATAGTAGCCGGGACTAGAAATCCGAGGGATACGCAGTATTTT. Translated: CASSIVAGTRNPRDTQYF.

This clone was found once. The chain carries TRBV27 and TRBJ1-6; 8 bases are a match to TRBD1. Germline V gene lookup returns CDR1 MNHEY and CDR2 SMNVEV (reference sequence). The CDR3 is 21 amino acids. The trim removed 5 bases at V and 0 bases at J, leaving 18 bases unmatched. CDR3 DNA: TGTGCCAGCAGTCTCGGCCCCCGGACAGGGCTAAGGAGCTCCTATAATTCACCCCTCCACTTT. Translation: CASSLGPRTGLRSSYNSPLHF.

The chain uses TRBV19 and TRBJ1-5; D uncertain. Trimming removed 3 bases at V and 0 bases at J, with 15 bases between. Germline V gene data show CDR1 as LNHDA and CDR2 as SQIVND (reference sequence). The CDR3 extends over 17 amino acids. In DNA, the CDR3 is TGTGCCAGTAGTATGGTACAGAGCCATCATAGCAATCAGCCCCAGCATTTT. This gives the protein CASSMVQSHHSNQPQHF.